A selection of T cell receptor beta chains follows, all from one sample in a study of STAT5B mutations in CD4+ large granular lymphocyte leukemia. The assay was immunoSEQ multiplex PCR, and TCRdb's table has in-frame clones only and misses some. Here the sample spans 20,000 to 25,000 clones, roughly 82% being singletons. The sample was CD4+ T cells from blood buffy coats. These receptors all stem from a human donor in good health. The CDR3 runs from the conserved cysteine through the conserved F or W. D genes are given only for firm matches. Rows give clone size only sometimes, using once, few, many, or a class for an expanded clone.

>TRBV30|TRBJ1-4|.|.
CAWSVGTVGNEKLFF
TGTGCCTGGAGTGTAGGTACTGTCGGTAATGAAAAACTGTTTTTT
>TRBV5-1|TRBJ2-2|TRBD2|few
CASSLRTSGGTGELFF
TGCGCCAGCAGCTTGCGGACTAGCGGGGGCACCGGGGAGCTGTTTTTT
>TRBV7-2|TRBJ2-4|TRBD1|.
CASSPYGKTGGNLIQYF
TGTGCCAGCAGCCCTTATGGGAAGACAGGGGGCAATTTGATTCAGTACTTC
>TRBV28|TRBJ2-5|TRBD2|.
CASRDLRTAGTSGRTGETQYF
TGTGCCAGCAGGGACCTCCGGACAGCCGGGACTAGCGGGAGGACTGGGGAGACCCAGTACTTC
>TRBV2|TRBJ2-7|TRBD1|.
CASSRDRGYEQYF
TGTGCCAGCAGTAGGGACAGGGGATACGAGCAGTACTTC
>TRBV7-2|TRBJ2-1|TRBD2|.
CASSSQRGTEQFF
TGTGCCAGCAGCTCTCAGCGGGGAACTGAGCAGTTCTTC
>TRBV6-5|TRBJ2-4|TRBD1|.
CASSYGTGGSVIQYF
TGTGCCAGCAGTTACGGGACAGGGGGCTCTGTCATTCAGTACTTC
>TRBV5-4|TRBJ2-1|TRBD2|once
CASSFGGSNEQFF
TGTGCCAGCAGCTTCGGGGGGTCCAATGAGCAGTTCTTC
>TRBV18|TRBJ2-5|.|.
CASSPSLQETQYF
TGTGCCAGCTCACCGTCGCTACAAGAGACCCAGTACTTC
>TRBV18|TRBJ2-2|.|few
CASSSGPANTGELFF
TGTGCCAGCTCATCGGGGCCTGCGAACACCGGGGAGCTGTTTTTT
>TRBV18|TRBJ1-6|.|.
CASSLDRSSYNSPLHF
TGTGCCAGCTCCCTAGACCGAAGCTCCTATAATTCACCCCTCCACTTT
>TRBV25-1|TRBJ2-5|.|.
CASSEWAGAQETQYF
TGTGCCAGCAGTGAATGGGCAGGGGCACAAGAGACCCAGTACTTC
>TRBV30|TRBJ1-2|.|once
CAWSVLGAVNYGYTF
TGTGCCTGGAGTGTGTTGGGGGCCGTTAACTATGGCTACACCTTC
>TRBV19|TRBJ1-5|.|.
CASSISKGAGNQPQHF
TGTGCCAGTAGTATTTCGAAGGGCGCGGGCAATCAGCCCCAGCATTTT
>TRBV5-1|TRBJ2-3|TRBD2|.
CASSLELAGASDTQYF
TGCGCCAGCAGCTTGGAATTAGCGGGAGCGTCAGATACGCAGTATTTT
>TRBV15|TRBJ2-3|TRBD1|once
CATSSPGQGQTQYF
TGTGCCACCAGCTCCCCGGGACAGGGGCAGACGCAGTATTTT
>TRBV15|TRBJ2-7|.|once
CATSRDRSEQYF
TGTGCCACCAGCAGAGATCGAAGCGAGCAGTACTTC
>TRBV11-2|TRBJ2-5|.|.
CASSLFVMGETQYF
TGTGCCAGCAGCTTGTTCGTTATGGGGGAGACCCAGTACTTC
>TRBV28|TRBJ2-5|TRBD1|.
CAARGGTETQYF
TGTGCCGCCAGAGGGGGCACGGAGACCCAGTACTTC
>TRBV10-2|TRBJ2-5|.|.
CASSVGTIGGKTQYF
TGCGCCAGCAGTGTTGGGACAATTGGGGGGAAGACCCAGTACTTC
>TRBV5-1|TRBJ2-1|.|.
CASSFGDGSYNEQFF
TGCGCCAGCAGCTTTGGGGACGGCTCCTACAATGAGCAGTTCTTC
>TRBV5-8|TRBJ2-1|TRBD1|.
CASSPFGDRVYNEQFF
TGTGCCAGCAGCCCCTTTGGGGACAGGGTGTACAATGAGCAGTTCTTC
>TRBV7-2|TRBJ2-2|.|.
CASSLALGGTGELFF
TGTGCCAGCAGCTTAGCCCTAGGTGGCACCGGGGAGCTGTTTTTT
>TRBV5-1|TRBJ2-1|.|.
CASSLEGTAYNEQFF
TGCGCCAGCAGCTTGGAGGGGACGGCGTACAATGAGCAGTTCTTC
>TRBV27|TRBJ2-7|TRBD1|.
CASSIGGGYEQYF
TGTGCCAGCAGCATAGGGGGCGGGTACGAGCAGTACTTC
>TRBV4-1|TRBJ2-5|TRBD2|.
CASSQDLAGGPETQYF
TGCGCCAGCAGCCAAGATTTAGCGGGGGGGCCAGAGACCCAGTACTTC
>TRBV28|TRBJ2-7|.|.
CASSSPGTTYTYEQYF
TGTGCCAGCAGTTCCCCCGGGACAACCTATACCTACGAGCAGTACTTC
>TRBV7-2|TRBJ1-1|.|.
CASSLAVPRSTGAFF
TGTGCCAGCAGCTTAGCGGTCCCCCGTTCGACAGGAGCTTTCTTT
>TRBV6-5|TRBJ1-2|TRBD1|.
CASSYGQGAGYGYTF
TGTGCCAGCAGTTACGGACAGGGGGCTGGCTATGGCTACACCTTC
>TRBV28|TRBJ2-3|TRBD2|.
CASNPGLAGGPADTQYF
TGTGCCAGCAACCCGGGACTAGCGGGGGGGCCCGCAGATACGCAGTATTTT
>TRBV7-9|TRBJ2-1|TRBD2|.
CASSLGEGTSGPYNEQFF
TGTGCCAGCAGCTTAGGGGAAGGGACTAGCGGACCGTACAATGAGCAGTTCTTC
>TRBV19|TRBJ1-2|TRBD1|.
CASSFRTGTEVGYTF
TGTGCCAGTAGTTTCAGGACAGGGACAGAGGTTGGCTACACCTTC
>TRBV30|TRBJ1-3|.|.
CAWSPVVSGNTIYF
TGTGCCTGGAGTCCCGTGGTGTCTGGAAACACCATATATTTT
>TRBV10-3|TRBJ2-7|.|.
CAISVGERGEQYF
TGTGCCATCAGTGTGGGGGAACGGGGCGAGCAGTACTTC
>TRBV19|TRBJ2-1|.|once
CASSVQGYGPYNEQFF
TGTGCCAGTAGTGTACAGGGATATGGGCCCTACAATGAGCAGTTCTTC
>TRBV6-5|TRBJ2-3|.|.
CASSYSSTRGADTQYF
TGTGCCAGCAGTTACTCTAGCACCCGGGGCGCAGATACGCAGTATTTT
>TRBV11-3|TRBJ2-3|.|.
CASSLAGTDTQYF
TGTGCCAGCAGCTTGGCTGGGACAGATACGCAGTATTTT
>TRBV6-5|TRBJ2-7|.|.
CASRKGAGSYEQYF
TGTGCCAGCAGGAAGGGTGCAGGGTCTTACGAGCAGTACTTC
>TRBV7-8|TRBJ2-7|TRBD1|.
CASSSQGGSYEQYF
TGTGCCAGCAGCTCACAGGGGGGATCCTACGAGCAGTACTTC
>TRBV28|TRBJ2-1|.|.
CASSPRAWEQFF
TGTGCCAGCAGTCCCCGGGCTTGGGAGCAGTTCTTC
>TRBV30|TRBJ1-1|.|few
CAWSVRGNTEAFF
TGTGCCTGGAGTGTACGAGGGAACACTGAAGCTTTCTTT
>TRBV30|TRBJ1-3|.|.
CAWSAGARGNTIYF
TGTGCCTGGAGCGCGGGGGCGCGGGGAAACACCATATATTTT
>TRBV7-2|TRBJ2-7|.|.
CASSPWGPTSYEQYF
TGTGCCAGCAGCCCATGGGGACCGACCTCCTACGAGCAGTACTTC
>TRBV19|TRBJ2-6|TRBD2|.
CASSLWTSGRGSGANVLTF
TGTGCCAGTAGTCTATGGACTAGCGGGAGGGGATCTGGGGCCAACGTCCTGACTTTC
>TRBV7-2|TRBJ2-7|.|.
CASSSGVSSYEQYF
TGTGCCAGCAGCTCCGGGGTTAGCTCCTACGAGCAGTACTTC
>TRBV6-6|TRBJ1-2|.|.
CASSYSRGSNYGYTF
TGTGCCAGCAGTTACTCCAGGGGCTCTAACTATGGCTACACCTTC
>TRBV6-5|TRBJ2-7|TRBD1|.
CASSYLQGDEQYF
TGTGCCAGCAGTTACTTACAGGGGGACGAGCAGTACTTC
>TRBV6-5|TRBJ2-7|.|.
CASSPPGTESYEQYF
TGTGCCAGCAGTCCCCCGGGAACAGAGTCCTACGAGCAGTACTTC
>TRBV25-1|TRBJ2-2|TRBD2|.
CASSESGSTGELFF
TGTGCCAGCAGTGAGAGCGGGAGCACCGGGGAGCTGTTTTTT
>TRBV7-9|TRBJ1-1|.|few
CASSLRETDGTEAFF
TGTGCCAGCAGCTTAAGAGAGACAGATGGCACTGAAGCTTTCTTT
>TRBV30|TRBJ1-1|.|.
CAWSRKAEAFF
TGTGCCTGGAGTCGGAAGGCCGAAGCTTTCTTT
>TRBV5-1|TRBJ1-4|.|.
CASSLVSGNNEKLFF
TGCGCCAGCAGCTTGGTATCAGGGAATAATGAAAAACTGTTTTTT
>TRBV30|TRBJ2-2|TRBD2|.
CACSWAGVRTNTGELFF
TGTGCCTGTTCCTGGGCGGGAGTACGAACGAACACCGGGGAGCTGTTTTTT
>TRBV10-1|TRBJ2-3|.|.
CASGTRDGPTDTQYF
TGCGCCAGTGGCACCCGGGACGGGCCGACAGATACGCAGTATTTT